The T cell receptor (beta chain) under discussion was sequenced for a study of early T cells in non-severe SARS-CoV-2 infection. Overall study results and limits: The VDJdb matching leaned toward anti-spike CD8 responses and overlooked private and CD4 specificities.

Each cDNA molecule carried a unique molecular identifier. TCRdb itself ran the 5' RACE reads through MiXCR, one entry per CDR3 protein. The sample lists tens of thousands of distinct CDR3 sequences, around 12% occurring once. About this clonotype: Its antigen remains unknown.

V was pared by 6 bases and J by 0 bases, with 9 bases between. The V gene's germline CDR1 is KGHSH and CDR2 LQKENI. The CDR3 length is 14 residues. The rearrangement links TRBV18 to TRBJ2-1, with no clear D. The TCR originated in an adult who was a healthcare worker with PCR-confirmed SARS-CoV-2 infection or an uninfected control (not recorded which). Sequencing was done on a sample of whole blood. Here the CDR3 reads CASSSSSSYNEQFF. CDR3 DNA: TGTGCCAGCTCCTCCTCGTCCTCCTACAATGAGCAGTTCTTC. Variable domain in full (rest from reference TRBV18 and TRBJ2-1): NAGVMQNPRHLVRRRGQEARLRCSPMKGHSHVYWYRQLPEEGLKFMVYLQKENIIDESGMPKERFSAEFPKEGPSILRIQQVVRGDSAAYFCASSSSSSYNEQFFGPGTRLTVL.